Listed below are T cell receptor beta chains from one sample, sequenced in a study of blood T cell repertoires in COVID-19. TCRdb's copy holds only in-frame clones and misses some; the assay was immunoSEQ multiplex PCR. The sample holds under 250,000 clones, about four fifths seen once. Material: peripheral blood. These receptors came from a woman aged 40 to 55 with COVID-19, enrolled during active disease. CDR3s include the opening cysteine and the closing phenylalanine or tryptophan.

CDR3aa	v_gene	j_gene
CASSLTAGGYNEQFF	TRBV5-1	TRBJ2-1
CASSRDRVGYTF	TRBV25-1	TRBJ1-2
CASRTGGRGGYTF	TRBV3-1/TRBV3-2	TRBJ1-2
CASSTGGYQPQHF	TRBV9	TRBJ1-5
CASSIGQGVETQYF	TRBV19	TRBJ2-5
CASSSSRGTTSTDTQYF	TRBV6-4	TRBJ2-3
CASSYVTSGRFYEQYF	TRBV6-2/TRBV6-3	TRBJ2-7
CASSFSLQGGDTQYF	TRBV27	TRBJ2-3
CAWSKAGLGGYTF	TRBV30	TRBJ1-2
CASSLDKASEHNEQFF	TRBV5-8	TRBJ2-1
CASSLSGGQGRIGNQPQHF	TRBV27	TRBJ1-5
CATSAGATTGELFF	TRBV24-1	TRBJ2-2
CASSLAGRIAGELFF	TRBV7-2	TRBJ2-2
CASSPSTSGSTDTQYF	TRBV27	TRBJ2-3
CSVQGGGNTGELFF	TRBV29-1	TRBJ2-2
CASSSHRGGYGYTF	TRBV27	TRBJ1-2
CATSRDTGPQPQHF	TRBV15	TRBJ1-5
CASSLSVTSGSPSDTQYF	TRBV5-1	TRBJ2-3
CASSPSSPAEQYF	TRBV3-1/TRBV3-2	TRBJ2-7
CASSPGLASETQYF	TRBV2	TRBJ2-5
CASSPSSGSREQYF	TRBV18	TRBJ2-7
CASSPLTSGNTDTQYF	TRBV7-9	TRBJ2-3
CASSVGLQNTGELFF	TRBV9	TRBJ2-2
CASSQGTGSKAFF	TRBV3-1/TRBV3-2	TRBJ1-1
CASSQDARADTQYF	TRBV4-1	TRBJ2-3
CASTLGQHTGELFF	TRBV19	TRBJ2-2
CASNRQGAAYGYTF	TRBV5-8	TRBJ1-2
CASSQEPAGGINEQFF	TRBV4-1	TRBJ2-1
CASSFTSGRSNEQFF	TRBV7-2	TRBJ2-1
CASTLRRAAGANVLTF	TRBV3-1/TRBV3-2	TRBJ2-6
CASSHGQTRSNQPQHF	TRBV27	TRBJ1-5
CASSPNRERYNEQFF	TRBV11-2	TRBJ2-1
CASSLRGHANEKLFF	TRBV5-1	TRBJ1-4
CASSLRPVGHWGYGYTF	TRBV27	TRBJ1-2
CASSYSLGGAKNIQYF	TRBV6-2/TRBV6-3	TRBJ2-4
CASSQTGNLGEKLFF	TRBV5-1	TRBJ1-4
CASSSAPAQTNSPLHF	TRBV5-5	TRBJ1-6
CASSILQGRDTEAFF	TRBV5-1	TRBJ1-1
CASSSGEETQYF	TRBV5-4	TRBJ2-5
CASSLPSGKETDTQYF	TRBV5-1	TRBJ2-3
CSAAGRYEQYF	TRBV20-1	TRBJ2-7
CASSNDRVHEQYF	TRBV19	TRBJ2-7
CASRVPGGTDTQYF	TRBV6-5	TRBJ2-3
CASSQVSTRDRVVQETQYF	TRBV3-1/TRBV3-2	TRBJ2-5
CASSMPNRGRGYEQYF	TRBV19	TRBJ2-7
CASVVTGNTGELFF	TRBV2	TRBJ2-2
CASSLVGAEQPQHF	TRBV7-2	TRBJ1-5
CASSLSRDRVFEQYF	TRBV27	TRBJ2-7
CASSYSSSGGETQYF	TRBV6-5	TRBJ2-5
CASRPSFGGGTEAFF	TRBV6-5	TRBJ1-1
CASSQSGGNYGYTF	TRBV5-1	TRBJ1-2
CASSLGTGGSYNEQFF	TRBV5-1	TRBJ2-1
CASSYSGLSNNEQFF	TRBV9	TRBJ2-1
CASSLGRGPNYGYTF	TRBV3-1/TRBV3-2	TRBJ1-2
CATLKQGGGFGEQFF	TRBV19	TRBJ2-1
CASSLAAGNYNEQFF	TRBV5-1	TRBJ2-1
CASSESGALSETLESYEQYF	TRBV2	TRBJ2-7
CASSGTSAETQYF	TRBV5-5	TRBJ2-5